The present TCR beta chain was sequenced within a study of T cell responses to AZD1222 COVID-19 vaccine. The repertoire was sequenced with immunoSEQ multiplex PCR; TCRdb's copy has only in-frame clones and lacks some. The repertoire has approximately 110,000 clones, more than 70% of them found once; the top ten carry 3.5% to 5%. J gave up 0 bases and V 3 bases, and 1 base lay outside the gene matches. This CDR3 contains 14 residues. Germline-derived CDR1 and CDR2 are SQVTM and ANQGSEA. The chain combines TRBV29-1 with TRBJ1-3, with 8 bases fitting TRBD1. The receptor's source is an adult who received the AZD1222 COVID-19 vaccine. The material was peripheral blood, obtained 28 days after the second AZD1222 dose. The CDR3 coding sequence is TGCAGCGTTGAGGGACAGGCCTCTGGAAACACCATATATTTT. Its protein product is CSVEGQASGNTIYF.